Sequencing of this TCR beta chain was carried out in a study of T cell changes during pregnancy in multiple sclerosis. The CDR3 loop spans 13 amino acids. The germline gives CDR1 MNHEY, CDR2 SVGAGI. Trimming shortened V by 0 bases and J by 6 bases, and 9 bases separated the two germline ends. Measured with immunoSEQ multiplex PCR; TCRdb has only the in-frame clones, and not every one. This table has around 80,000 clones, 92% appearing once. The source was peripheral blood, collected before pregnancy. The chain has TRBV6-5 and TRBJ2-7; a possible D gene is TRBD2 (5 bases). This TCR was recovered from a female donor with multiple sclerosis, enrolled in a pregnancy study. The CDR3 is CASSYSTGFEQYF. The DNA of the CDR3 is TGTGCCAGCAGTTACTCCACGGGGTTCGAGCAGTACTTC.